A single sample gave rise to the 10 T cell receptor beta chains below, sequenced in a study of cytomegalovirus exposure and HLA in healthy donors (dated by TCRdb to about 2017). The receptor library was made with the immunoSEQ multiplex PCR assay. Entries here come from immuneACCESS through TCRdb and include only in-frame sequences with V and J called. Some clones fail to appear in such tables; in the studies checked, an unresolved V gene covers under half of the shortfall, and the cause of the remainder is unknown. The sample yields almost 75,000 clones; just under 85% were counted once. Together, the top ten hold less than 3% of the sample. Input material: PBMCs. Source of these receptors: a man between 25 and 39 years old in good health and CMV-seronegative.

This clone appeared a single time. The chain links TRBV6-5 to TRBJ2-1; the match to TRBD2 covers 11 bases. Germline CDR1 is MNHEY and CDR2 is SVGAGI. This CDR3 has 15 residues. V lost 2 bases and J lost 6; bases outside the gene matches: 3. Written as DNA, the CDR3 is TGTGCCAGCAGTTACGGTAGCGGGGGGGCCAATGAGCAGTTCTTC. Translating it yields CASSYGSGGANEQFF.

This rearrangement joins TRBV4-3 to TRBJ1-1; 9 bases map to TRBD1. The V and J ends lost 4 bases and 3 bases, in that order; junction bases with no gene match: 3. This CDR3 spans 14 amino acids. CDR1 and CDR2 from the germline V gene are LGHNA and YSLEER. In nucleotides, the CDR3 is TGCGCCAGCAGCCTTACAGGGGGCTACACTGAAGCTTTCTTT. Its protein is CASSLTGGYTEAFF.

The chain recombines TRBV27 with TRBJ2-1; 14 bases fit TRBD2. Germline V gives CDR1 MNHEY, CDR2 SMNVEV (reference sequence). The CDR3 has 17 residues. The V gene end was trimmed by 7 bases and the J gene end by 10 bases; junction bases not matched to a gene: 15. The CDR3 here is CASNAGTSGGPIREQFF. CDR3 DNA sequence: TGTGCCAGCAACGCCGGGACTAGCGGGGGCCCCATCCGGGAGCAGTTCTTC.

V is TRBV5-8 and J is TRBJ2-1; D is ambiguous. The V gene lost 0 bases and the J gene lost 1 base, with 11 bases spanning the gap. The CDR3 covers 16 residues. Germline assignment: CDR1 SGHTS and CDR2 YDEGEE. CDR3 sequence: CASSLVIRASYNEQFF. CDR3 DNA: TGTGCCAGCAGCTTGGTCATTAGAGCTTCCTACAATGAGCAGTTCTTC.

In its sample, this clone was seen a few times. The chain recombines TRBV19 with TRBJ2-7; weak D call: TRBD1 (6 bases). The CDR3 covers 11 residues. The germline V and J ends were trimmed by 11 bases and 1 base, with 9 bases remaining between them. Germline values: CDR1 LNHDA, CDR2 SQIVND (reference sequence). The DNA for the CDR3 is TGTGCCCGGGACATTTCCTACGAGCAGTACGTC. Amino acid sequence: CARDISYEQYV.

The CDR3, as DNA: TGCGCCAGCCGGGACAGGGGGCGAAATGAGCAGTTCTTC. It is translated as CASRDRGRNEQFF. This chain links TRBV5-1 with TRBJ2-1; TRBD1 aligns across 12 bases. The V segment lost 7 bases and the J segment 7 bases; nucleotides outside the gene matches: 3. The CDR3 is 13 amino acids. The germline CDR1 and CDR2 sequences are SGHRS and YFSETQ.

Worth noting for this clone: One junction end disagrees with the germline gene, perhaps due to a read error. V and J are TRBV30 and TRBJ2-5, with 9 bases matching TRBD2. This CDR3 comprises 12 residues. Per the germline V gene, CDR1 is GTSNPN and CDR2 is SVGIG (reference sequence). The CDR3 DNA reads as TGTGCCTGGAGTGTCCTAGCGGGGCGCCCCGACTTC. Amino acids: CAWSVLAGRPDF.

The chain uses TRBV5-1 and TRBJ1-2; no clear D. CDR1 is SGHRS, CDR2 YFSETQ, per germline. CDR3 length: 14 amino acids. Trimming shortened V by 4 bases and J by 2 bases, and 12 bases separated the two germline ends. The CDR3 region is CASSLLNGNYGYTF. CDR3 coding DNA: TGCGCCAGCAGCCTTCTGAACGGGAACTATGGCTACACCTTC.

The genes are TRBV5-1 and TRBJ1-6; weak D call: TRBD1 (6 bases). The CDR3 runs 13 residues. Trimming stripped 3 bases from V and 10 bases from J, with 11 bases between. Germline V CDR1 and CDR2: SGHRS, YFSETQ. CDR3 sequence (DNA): TGCGCCAGCAGCTGGGGGGGGCTCTCACCCCTCCACTTT. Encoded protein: CASSWGGLSPLHF.

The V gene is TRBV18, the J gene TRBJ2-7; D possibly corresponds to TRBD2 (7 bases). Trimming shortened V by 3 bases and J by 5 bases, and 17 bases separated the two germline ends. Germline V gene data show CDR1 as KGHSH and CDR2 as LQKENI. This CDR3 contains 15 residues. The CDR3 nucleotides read TGTGCCAGCTCACCGTCTCGGGGGGCCCCCCACGAGCAGTACTTC. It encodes CASSPSRGAPHEQYF.